Presented here are 32 T cell receptor beta chains from one specimen sequenced in a study of PD-L1 blockade in urothelial cancer. The time point was: pretreatment peripheral blood. TCRdb's copy holds only in-frame clones and misses some; the assay was immunoSEQ multiplex PCR. The sample gives 56,000 or so clones, less than 90% of which show up once; approximately 14% is in the top ten. This sample comprised PBMCs, obtained around atezolizumab (anti-PD-L1) treatment. The receptor source for this set is a man in his 70s with urothelial cancer.

The chain is built from TRBV5-8 and TRBJ1-1; D is undetermined. This CDR3 has 13 amino acids. CDR1 and CDR2 (germline): SGHTS, YDEGEE. The germline V and J ends were trimmed by 4 bases and 3 bases, with 10 bases remaining between them. The CDR3 nucleotides are TGTGCCAGCAGCCGTGAGGAGGACACTGAAGCTTTCTTT. It specifies CASSREEDTEAFF.

The V gene is TRBV6-1, the J gene TRBJ1-1; no firm D call. The V gene lost 4 bases and the J gene lost 4 bases, with 13 bases spanning the gap. In germline, CDR1 is MNHNS, CDR2 SASEGT. The CDR3 consists of 14 residues. CDR3 sequence reads: CASSGASLSTEAFF. In nucleotides, the CDR3 is TGTGCCAGCAGTGGGGCCAGCCTAAGCACTGAAGCTTTCTTT.

The CDR3 protein is CASSYRGDTGELFF. For the CDR3, the DNA is TGTGCCAGCAGTTACCGGGGGGACACCGGGGAGCTGTTTTTT. J is TRBJ2-2 and V is TRBV6-6; 7 bases match TRBD2. With 2 bases clipped from V and 3 bases from J, the junction kept 0 bases outside the gene matches. Germline assignment: CDR1 MNHNY and CDR2 SVGAGI (reference sequence). The CDR3 is 14 amino acids.

V is TRBV4-2 and J is TRBJ2-3; TRBD1 agrees at 8 bases. Per the germline V gene, CDR1 is LGHNA and CDR2 is YNFKEQ. V was clipped by 0 bases and J by 1 base; unmatched bases: 9. The CDR3 sequence is 18 residues long. The DNA of the CDR3 is TGTGCCAGCAGCCAAGACCAGGGGGCTCGTCTAGGCACAGATACGCAGTATTTT. Amino acids: CASSQDQGARLGTDTQYF.

V and J are TRBV9 and TRBJ2-1, with 11 bases lining up with TRBD2. This CDR3 spans 17 amino acids. V lost 4 bases and J lost 2; bases outside the gene matches: 8. The germline gives CDR1 SGDLS, CDR2 YYNGEE. The DNA of the CDR3 is TGTGCCAGCAGCCCCACTATGACTAGCGGGACCTACAATGAGCAGTTCTTC. Residues: CASSPTMTSGTYNEQFF.

The V gene is TRBV2, the J gene TRBJ2-5; D is uncertain. The CDR3 consists of 13 residues. CDR1 SNHLY and CDR2 FYNNEI come from the germline V gene. V lost 3 bases, J lost 2 bases, and 7 bases lay in between. This chain's CDR3 is CASSESVQETQYF. CDR3 nucleotide sequence: TGTGCCAGCAGTGAGTCAGTACAAGAGACCCAGTACTTC.

This chain connects TRBV4-2 to TRBJ2-4, with 10 nucleotides matching TRBD2. Germline CDR1 reads LGHNA; CDR2 reads YNFKEQ. V trimming: 0 bases; J trimming: 13 bases; junction bases outside the gene matches: 9. The CDR3 runs 15 residues. The DNA for the CDR3 is TGTGCCAGCAGCCAAGATGGTTCTAGCGGGAGCTCCCAGTACTTC. This translates into CASSQDGSSGSSQYF.

V is TRBV11-2 and J is TRBJ2-7; D gene ambiguous. The length of the CDR3 is 15 residues. Trimming removed 1 base from V and 4 bases from J, with 14 bases in between. The germline CDR1 and CDR2 sequences are SGHAT and FQNNGV. CDR3 sequence reads: CASSLGSLTPYEQYF. CDR3 in DNA: TGTGCCAGCAGCTTAGGGAGCCTCACCCCTTACGAGCAGTACTTC. The variable domain in full, completed from reference TRBV11-2 and TRBJ2-7, reads EAGVAQSPRYKIIEKRQSVAFWCNPISGHATLYWYQQILGQGPKLLIQFQNNGVVDDSQLPKDRFSAERLKGVDSTLKIQPAKLEDSAVYLCASSLGSLTPYEQYFGPGTRLTVT.

The gene calls are TRBV9 and TRBJ2-7; 7 nucleotides agree with TRBD2. Trimming at V came to 4 bases and at J to 0 bases, leaving 13 bases not matched to a gene. CDR1 SGDLS and CDR2 YYNGEE come from the germline V gene. The CDR3 is 17 residues long. The CDR3 loop reads CASSSRVGEGPSYEQYF. DNA for the CDR3: TGTGCCAGCAGCTCTAGGGTGGGGGAGGGCCCCTCCTACGAGCAGTACTTC.

The chain links TRBV7-2 to TRBJ2-3, with 7 bases lining up with TRBD1. Germline loops: CDR1 SGHTA, CDR2 FQGNSA. This CDR3 is 13 amino acids long. After removal of 3 bases from V and 14 bases from J, the junction contained 11 bases not matched to a gene. CDR3 in DNA: TGTGCCAGCAGCTTGGCCGGGGACAGATACGCGTATTTT. This codes for CASSLAGDRYAYF.

V gene TRBV7-9 combines with J gene TRBJ1-5; TRBD1 is a possible D gene (5 bases). Germline V CDR1 and CDR2: SEHNR, FQNEAQ (reference sequence). Trimming shortened V by 1 base and J by 7 bases, and 8 bases separated the two germline ends. The CDR3 spans 13 residues. The CDR3 spells CASSLGGDQPQHF. In nucleotides, the CDR3 is TGTGCCAGCAGCTTAGGCGGGGACCAGCCCCAGCATTTT.

The chain employs TRBV7-3 and TRBJ2-7, with D possibly matching TRBD2 (5 bases). The germline V gene has CDR1 SGHTA and CDR2 FQGTGA. The V gene lost 5 bases and the J gene lost 2 bases, with 13 bases spanning the gap. This CDR3 has 14 residues. The CDR3 DNA reads as TGTGCCAGCAGCCCTGACTACCCGCCCTACGAGCAGTACTTC. It codes for CASSPDYPPYEQYF.

The chain carries TRBV18 and TRBJ2-1, with D maybe TRBD1 (5 bases). Germline V CDR1 and CDR2: KGHSH, LQKENI. The CDR3 loop spans 12 amino acids. V was clipped by 3 bases and J by 10 bases, with 10 bases between them. As DNA, the CDR3 is TGTGCCAGCTCACCGGGGCATTTGGAGCAGTTCTTC. Its translation: CASSPGHLEQFF.

V usage is TRBV19 and J usage is TRBJ1-5; 8 bases line up with TRBD1. Per the germline V gene, CDR1 is LNHDA and CDR2 is SQIVND (reference sequence). CDR3 length equals 17 residues. After removal of 6 bases from V and 1 base from J, the junction contained 11 bases not matched to a gene. The CDR3 DNA reads TGTGCCAGTAGGGTCTCCGGACAGGGTGGGAGCAATCAGCCCCAGCATTTT. Translating it yields CASRVSGQGGSNQPQHF.

The chain recombines TRBV30 with TRBJ1-5; D might be TRBD1 (5 bases). In germline, CDR1 is GTSNPN, CDR2 SVGIG (reference sequence). CDR3 length: 11 amino acids. V was shortened by 1 base and J by 11 bases, with 9 bases between the two germline ends. The CDR3 is CAWSGLGAQHF. CDR3 coding DNA: TGTGCCTGGAGTGGCTTAGGGGCCCAGCATTTT.

This clone occurred once. V is TRBV11-3 and J is TRBJ2-7, with TRBD1 as a possible D gene (5 bases). CDR3 length: 16 residues. Trimming stripped 1 base from V and 4 bases from J, with 17 bases between. Germline V gene lookup returns CDR1 SGHNT and CDR2 YENEEA. The CDR3 nucleotides are TGTGCCAGCAGCTTAGTTCGGGTCAGGGTAACGTACGAGCAGTACTTC. Protein sequence: CASSLVRVRVTYEQYF.

As concerns this clone: Compared with germline, one end of the junction differs, possibly owing to a read error. The genes are TRBV4-1 and TRBJ2-7; 11 bases are a match to TRBD2. The CDR3 has 18 residues. CDR1 and CDR2 (germline): MGHRA, YSYEKL. The CDR3 protein is CASTQGDLAGGGSYEQYF. The CDR3 coding sequence is TGCGCCAGCACCCAAGGGGACCTAGCGGGAGGTGGGTCCTACGAGCAGTACTTC.

The CDR3 bases are TGTGCCAGCAGCGCTGGAGGCGGTTCCTACGAGCAGTACTTC. It translates to CASSAGGGSYEQYF. The chain links TRBV5-4 to TRBJ2-7, with D maybe TRBD2 (5 bases). The CDR3 contains 14 residues. V was pared by 4 bases and J by 1 base, with 12 bases between. In germline, CDR1 is SGHNT, CDR2 YYREEE (reference sequence).

This sequence joins TRBV6-5 and TRBJ1-1, with D maybe TRBD1 (5 bases). Trimming took off 2 bases at V and 1 base at J, with 11 bases between the two ends. This CDR3 comprises 15 residues. Germline CDR1 and CDR2: MNHEY and SVGAGI. CDR3 amino acids: CASSYDTGGNTEAFF. The CDR3 DNA is TGTGCCAGCAGTTACGATACGGGGGGGAACACTGAAGCTTTCTTT.

This clone was found a few times. The V and J genes are TRBV29-1 and TRBJ2-7; 8 nucleotides line up with TRBD2. The V and J ends lost 4 bases and 1 base, in that order; junction bases with no gene match: 6. The CDR3 is made up of 14 amino acids. Germline V gene lookup returns CDR1 SQVTM and CDR2 ANQGSEA. The CDR3 bases are TGCAGCGTTGTCGGGACTAGGGGGTCCTACGAGCAGTACTTC. It encodes CSVVGTRGSYEQYF.

The rearrangement links TRBV30 to TRBJ1-2; tentatively, D is TRBD1 (5 bases). V was cut by 7 bases and J by 2 bases, with 14 bases left in between. Germline CDR1 GTSNPN, CDR2 SVGIG (reference sequence). The CDR3 contains 13 residues. The CDR3 bases are TGTGCCTACTGGGGCACCCCGAACTATGGCTACACCTTC. Translating gives CAYWGTPNYGYTF.

The rearrangement uses TRBV27 and TRBJ1-3, with TRBD1 matching over 8 bases. The CDR3 has 15 amino acids. V lost 6 bases, J lost 1 base, and 5 bases stayed unmatched. Germline V gene data show CDR1 as MNHEY and CDR2 as SMNVEV (reference sequence). The CDR3 sequence: CASSPRTGSGNTIYF. The CDR3 DNA is TGTGCCAGCAGCCCCCGGACAGGGTCTGGAAACACCATATATTTT.

The chain uses TRBV6-5 and TRBJ1-4; D ambiguous. CDR1 and CDR2 from the germline V gene are MNHEY and SVGAGI. The CDR3 loop spans 13 amino acids. V was trimmed by 2 bases and J by 7 bases, leaving 8 bases between them. The DNA for the CDR3 is TGTGCCAGCAGTTACCGAGAGCGTGAAAAACTGTTTTTT. Translating gives CASSYREREKLFF.

The chain carries TRBV15 and TRBJ2-2; the match to TRBD1 covers 8 bases. This CDR3 contains 15 residues. The V gene's germline CDR1 is LNHNV and CDR2 YYDKDF (reference sequence). Germline trimming cut 1 base from V and 6 bases from J; bases unmatched to any gene: 4. The CDR3 is CATSRGAGGSGELFF. CDR3 DNA: TGTGCCACCAGCAGAGGGGCAGGGGGCTCCGGGGAGCTGTTTTTT.

The V call is TRBV2, the J call TRBJ2-6, with TRBD1 matching 8 bases. Per germline, CDR1 SNHLY and CDR2 FYNNEI. V gave up 6 bases and J gave up 2 bases; unmatched junction bases: 3. This CDR3 region has 15 residues. CDR3 protein: CASRLDRAGANVLTF. The DNA for the CDR3 is TGTGCCAGCAGACTGGACAGGGCTGGGGCCAACGTCCTGACTTTC.

V and J are TRBV5-1 and TRBJ2-5, with D possibly being TRBD2 (6 bases). The CDR3 contains 15 residues. Trimming removed 7 bases from V and 4 bases from J, with 20 bases in between. CDR1 and CDR2 (germline): SGHRS, YFSETQ. The CDR3 region is CASGYLASAGETQYF. DNA for the CDR3: TGCGCCAGCGGATATCTTGCTAGCGCGGGAGAGACCCAGTACTTC.

J is TRBJ2-5 and V is TRBV9; D perhaps matches TRBD1 (6 bases). The V gene's germline CDR1 is SGDLS and CDR2 YYNGEE. This CDR3 is built from 13 residues. V was pared by 0 bases and J by 6 bases, with 9 bases between. CDR3 nucleotides: TGTGCCAGCAGCGTAGCTGGGGGCCAGACCCAGTACTTC. It is translated as CASSVAGGQTQYF.

The chain is built from TRBV2 and TRBJ2-1; possible D gene TRBD1, 5 bases. The CDR3 is 15 residues long. Trimming shortened V by 4 bases and J by 9 bases, and 19 bases separated the two germline ends. Germline assignment: CDR1 SNHLY and CDR2 FYNNEI. The CDR3 nucleotides are TGTGCCAGCAGTGGGCAGGGTGATCTGGTGGGTGAGCAGTTCTTC. It translates to CASSGQGDLVGEQFF.

The rearrangement joins TRBV6-5 to TRBJ1-3, with a tentative D call TRBD1 (6 bases). The ends were cut back, 4 bases at V and 2 bases at J, with 9 bases in the middle. This CDR3 region has 14 residues. CDR1 MNHEY and CDR2 SVGAGI come from the germline V gene. The chain's CDR3 is CASSSRTAGNTIYF. CDR3 DNA sequence: TGTGCCAGCAGTTCCCGGACAGCTGGAAACACCATATATTTT.

The V call is TRBV27, the J call TRBJ2-5; a possible D gene is TRBD1 (6 bases). Looked up from germline, CDR1 is MNHEY and CDR2 is SMNVEV (reference sequence). V lost 5 bases to trimming and J lost 4 bases, with 20 bases between them. This CDR3 contains 16 residues. As DNA, the CDR3 is TGTGCCAGCAGTCAAGGACAGAGCAGAGGGGCAGAGACCCAGTACTTC. Amino acid sequence: CASSQGQSRGAETQYF.

The chain carries TRBV7-9 and TRBJ2-1; D is uncertain. With 5 bases removed from V and 2 bases from J, the gap between germline ends came to 4 bases. This CDR3 contains 12 residues. Per the germline V gene, CDR1 is SEHNR and CDR2 is FQNEAQ (reference sequence). The CDR3 loop is CASSPTYNEQFF. CDR3 nucleotide sequence: TGTGCCAGCAGCCCCACCTACAATGAGCAGTTCTTC.

The chain combines TRBV9 with TRBJ2-2; 7 bases match TRBD1. Trimming removed 0 bases from V and 2 bases from J; junction bases left unmatched: 1. CDR1 and CDR2 (germline): SGDLS, YYNGEE. There are 15 residues in the CDR3. CDR3 DNA sequence: TGTGCCAGCAGCGTAGACAGGGGCAACACCGGGGAGCTGTTTTTT. This codes for CASSVDRGNTGELFF.